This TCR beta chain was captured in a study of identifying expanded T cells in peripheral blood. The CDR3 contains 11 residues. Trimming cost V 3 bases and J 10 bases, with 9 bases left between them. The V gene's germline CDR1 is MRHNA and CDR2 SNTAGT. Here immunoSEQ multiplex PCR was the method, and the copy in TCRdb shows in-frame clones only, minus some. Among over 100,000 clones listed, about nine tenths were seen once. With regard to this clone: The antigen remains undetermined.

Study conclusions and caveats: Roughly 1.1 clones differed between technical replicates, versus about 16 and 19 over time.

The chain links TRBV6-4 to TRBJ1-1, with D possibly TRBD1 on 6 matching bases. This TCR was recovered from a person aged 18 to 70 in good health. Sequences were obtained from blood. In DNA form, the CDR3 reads TGTGCCAGCAGTGATCAGGGGAGAGCTTTCTTT. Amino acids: CASSDQGRAFF.